This entry features one T cell receptor (beta chain) sequence. Its antigen is unidentified. The data were taken from a study of cytomegalovirus exposure and HLA in healthy donors. General study points: For TCR beta chains, V- and J-gene trimming was later linked to a missense DCLRE1C variant.

In the PCR, 60 Vbeta and 13 Jbeta primers were used. Sequencing was performed with immunoSEQ multiplex PCR; in TCRdb, only in-frame clones are kept and a portion is missing. Among more than 85,000 clones listed, roughly 80% were seen once. CDR1 is MGHRA, CDR2 YSYEKL, per germline. CDR3 length: 17 residues. V lost 0 bases and J lost 4; bases outside the gene matches: 6. The sequence derives from a woman in her 30s in good health and CMV-seronegative. Sequenced input: PBMCs. The chain recombines TRBV4-1 with TRBJ2-4; 10 nucleotides align to TRBD2. The CDR3 nucleotides read TGCGCCAGCAGCCAAGACCCAGCGGGGGGGGTAAAAAACATTCAGTACTTC. Its translation: CASSQDPAGGVKNIQYF.